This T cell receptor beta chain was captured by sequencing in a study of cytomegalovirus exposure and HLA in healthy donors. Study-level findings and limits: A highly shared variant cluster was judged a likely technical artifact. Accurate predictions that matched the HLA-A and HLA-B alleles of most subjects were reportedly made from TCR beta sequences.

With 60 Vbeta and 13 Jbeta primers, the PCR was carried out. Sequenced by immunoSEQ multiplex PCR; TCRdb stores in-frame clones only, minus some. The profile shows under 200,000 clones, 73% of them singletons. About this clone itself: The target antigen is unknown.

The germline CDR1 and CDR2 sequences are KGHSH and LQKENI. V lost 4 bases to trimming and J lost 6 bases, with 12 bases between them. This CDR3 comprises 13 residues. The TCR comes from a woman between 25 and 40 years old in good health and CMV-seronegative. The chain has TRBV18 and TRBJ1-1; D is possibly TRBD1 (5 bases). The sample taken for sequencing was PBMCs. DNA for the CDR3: TGTGCCAGCTCACTTGCGGGGGGTCCTGAAGCTTTCTTT. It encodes CASSLAGGPEAFF.